Below, 16 T cell receptor beta chains from the same sample are listed, as sequenced in a study of cytomegalovirus exposure and HLA in healthy donors. This PCR relied on a set of 60 Vbeta primers and 13 Jbeta primers. Clones were sequenced by immunoSEQ multiplex PCR, and TCRdb holds only the in-frame ones, with some missing. This table holds about 160,000 clones, about 81% found once. The sequencing input was PBMCs. These receptors were taken from a girl aged 2 to 9 in good health and CMV-seropositive.

This clone has a handful of counts. This chain joins TRBV28 and TRBJ2-7; 10 bases map to TRBD1. CDR3 length: 14 amino acids. The germline V gene has CDR1 MDHEN and CDR2 SYDVKM. Trimming took 5 bases from V and 6 from J; bases not matched to a gene: 7. In DNA, the CDR3 is TGTGCCAGCAGTCTGCCGACAGGGGGCTCCGAGCAGTACTTC. Translated, it gives CASSLPTGGSEQYF.

This chain joins TRBV9 and TRBJ1-1; 9 bases agree with TRBD1. The CDR3 has 18 amino acids. Germline V CDR1 and CDR2: SGDLS, YYNGEE. The V segment lost 3 bases and the J segment 0 bases; nucleotides outside the gene matches: 12. The CDR3 spells CASSGQGDPPTVNTEAFF. CDR3 DNA sequence: TGTGCCAGCAGCGGACAGGGGGATCCTCCGACGGTGAACACTGAAGCTTTCTTT.

This clone was seen a few times. This chain connects TRBV9 to TRBJ2-5; a weak D match, TRBD2 (6 bases). The V and J ends lost 0 bases and 5 bases respectively, with 14 bases between them. The CDR3 is 15 residues long. CDR1 and CDR2 (germline): SGDLS, YYNGEE. DNA of the CDR3: TGTGCCAGCAGCGTAGCGGAGGGTGGTGCGGAGACCCAGTACTTC. This codes for CASSVAEGGAETQYF. The entire variable domain, with the rest obtained from reference TRBV9 and TRBJ2-5, is as follows: DSGVTQTPKHLITATGQRVTLRCSPRSGDLSVYWYQQSLDQGLQFLIQYYNGEERAKGNILERFSAQQFPDLHSELNLSSLELGDSALYFCASSVAEGGAETQYFGPGTRLLVL.

This clone was observed a few times. This chain links TRBV6-1 with TRBJ1-5; D is unresolved. V shed 3 bases and J shed 8 bases, with 14 bases lying between them. Per the germline V gene, CDR1 is MNHNS and CDR2 is SASEGT. This CDR3 has 14 residues. The CDR3 DNA reads as TGTGCCAGCAGTGACGGAGGGTCTTGGGAGCCCCAGCATTTT. The encoded protein is CASSDGGSWEPQHF.

V gene TRBV7-9 combines with J gene TRBJ2-7; TRBD1 aligns across 8 bases. V was pared by 4 bases and J by 2 bases, with 7 bases of the junction left unmatched. This CDR3 spans 15 amino acids. Germline CDR1 and CDR2: SEHNR and FQNEAQ (reference sequence). CDR3 in DNA: TGTGCCAGCAGCTCCGACAGGGGTTTCACCTACGAGCAGTACTTC. It codes for CASSSDRGFTYEQYF.

The chain couples TRBV6-5 to TRBJ1-5; tentatively, D is TRBD1 (6 bases). The germline V and J ends were trimmed by 6 bases and 7 bases, with 13 bases remaining between them. The CDR3 consists of 13 residues. Germline V gene sequence: CDR1 MNHEY, CDR2 SVGAGI. The CDR3 region is CASSRGQLQPQHF. Here the CDR3 DNA reads TGTGCCAGCAGCCGCGGACAGTTGCAGCCCCAGCATTTT.

The chain joins TRBV5-6 to TRBJ2-6; possibly TRBD1 for D (6 bases). With 4 bases removed from V and 4 bases from J, the gap between germline ends came to 12 bases. CDR1 is SGHDT, CDR2 YYEEEE, per germline. The CDR3 is made up of 15 amino acids. The CDR3 here is CASSPRGYGANVLTF. The CDR3 coding sequence is TGTGCCAGCAGCCCGAGGGGGTACGGGGCCAACGTCCTGACTTTC.

The gene calls are TRBV6-5 and TRBJ1-3, with 9 bases that match TRBD1. CDR3 length: 12 amino acids. Germline V gene data show CDR1 as MNHEY and CDR2 as SVGAGI. Trimming removed 8 bases from V and 6 bases from J; junction bases left unmatched: 2. This chain's CDR3 is CASGDRANTIYF. DNA of the CDR3: TGTGCCAGCGGGGACAGGGCAAACACCATATATTTT.

The chain couples TRBV6-6 to TRBJ1-3, with a possible D match to TRBD1 (5 bases). Germline V gives CDR1 MNHNY, CDR2 SVGAGI (reference sequence). Trimming left V 2 bases short and J 3 bases short, with 11 bases between. The CDR3 has 15 residues. CDR3 coding DNA: TGTGCCAGCAGTTACGACAGTCCCCTTGGAAACACCATATATTTT. Amino acids: CASSYDSPLGNTIYF.

CDR3 in DNA: TGTGCCAGCATGGGGGGAGTGATTAGGGATGAGCAGTTCTTC. This gives the protein CASMGGVIRDEQFF. The chain employs TRBV27 and TRBJ2-1, with a possible D match to TRBD2 (6 bases). From germline, CDR1 is MNHEY and CDR2 SMNVEV (reference sequence). Trimming removed 7 bases from V and 8 bases from J, with 18 bases in between. This CDR3 comprises 14 residues.

This chain uses TRBV9 with TRBJ2-3; 7 nucleotides agree with TRBD2. The CDR3 length is 15 residues. V trimming: 2 bases; J trimming: 7 bases; junction bases outside the gene matches: 10. Looked up from germline, CDR1 is SGDLS and CDR2 is YYNGEE. CDR3 nucleotide sequence: TGTGCCAGCAGCGTTGCGACGCGGGAGTACAATACGCAGTATTTT. Amino acid sequence: CASSVATREYNTQYF.

V usage is TRBV6-1 and J usage is TRBJ2-5; D not resolved. The germline V gene has CDR1 MNHNS and CDR2 SASEGT. The V end was cut by 6 bases, the J end by 5 bases, with 10 bases between. The CDR3 length is 12 residues. The CDR3 spells CASRRDWETQYF. The CDR3 DNA reads TGTGCCAGCAGACGAGATTGGGAGACCCAGTACTTC.

The chain links TRBV4-1 to TRBJ1-5, with D perhaps TRBD1 (6 bases). The CDR3 contains 16 residues. V lost 1 base and J lost 4, with 14 bases in between. Per germline, CDR1 MGHRA and CDR2 YSYEKL. This CDR3 reads CASSQVPWQGNQPQHF. The CDR3 nucleotides are TGCGCCAGCAGCCAAGTACCGTGGCAGGGGAATCAGCCCCAGCATTTT.

V gene TRBV4-1 combines with J gene TRBJ2-3; maybe TRBD1 (6 bases). V was cut by 0 bases and J by 2 bases, with 15 bases left in between. CDR3 length: 17 amino acids. Looked up from germline, CDR1 is MGHRA and CDR2 is YSYEKL. CDR3 in amino acids: CASSQEGGTRNTDTQYF. CDR3 DNA sequence: TGCGCCAGCAGCCAAGAAGGGGGTACTCGCAACACAGATACGCAGTATTTT.

V gene TRBV4-2 combines with J gene TRBJ2-5, with 7 bases aligning to TRBD2. This CDR3 comprises 17 residues. Unmatched junction bases numbered 11, after V lost 0 bases and J lost 4 bases. Germline V CDR1 and CDR2: LGHNA, YNFKEQ. The CDR3 is CASSQDFNQRGGETQYF. For the CDR3, the DNA is TGTGCCAGCAGCCAAGATTTTAACCAGCGGGGCGGAGAGACCCAGTACTTC.

The CDR3 sequence is CAWTNTGELFF. Written as DNA, the CDR3 is TGTGCCTGGACTAACACCGGGGAGCTGTTTTTT. This chain joins TRBV30 and TRBJ2-2; D uncertain. Trimming stripped 4 bases from V and 2 bases from J, with 2 bases between. Germline lookup yields CDR1 GTSNPN and CDR2 SVGIG (reference sequence). The CDR3 is made up of 11 amino acids.